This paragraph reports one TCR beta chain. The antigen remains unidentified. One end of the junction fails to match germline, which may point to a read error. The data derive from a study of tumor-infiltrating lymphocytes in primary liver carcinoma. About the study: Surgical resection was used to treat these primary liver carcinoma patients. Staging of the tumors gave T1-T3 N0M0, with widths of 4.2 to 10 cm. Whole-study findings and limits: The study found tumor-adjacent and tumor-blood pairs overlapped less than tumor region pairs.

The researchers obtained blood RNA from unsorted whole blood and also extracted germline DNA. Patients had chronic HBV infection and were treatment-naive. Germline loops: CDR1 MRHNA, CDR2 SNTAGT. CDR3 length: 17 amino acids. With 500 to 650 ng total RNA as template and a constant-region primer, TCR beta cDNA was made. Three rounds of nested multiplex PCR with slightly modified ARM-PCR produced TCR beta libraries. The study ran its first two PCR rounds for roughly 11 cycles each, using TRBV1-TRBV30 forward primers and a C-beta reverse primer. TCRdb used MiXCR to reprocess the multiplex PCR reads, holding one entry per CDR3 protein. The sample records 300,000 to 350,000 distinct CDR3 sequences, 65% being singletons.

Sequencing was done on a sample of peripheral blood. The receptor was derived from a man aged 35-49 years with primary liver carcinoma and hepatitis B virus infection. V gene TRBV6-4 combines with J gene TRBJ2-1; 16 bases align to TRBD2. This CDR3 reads CASSYTGLAGGPNEQFF. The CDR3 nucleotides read TGTGCCAGCAGTTATACGGGACTAGCGGGAGGGCCGAATGAGCAATTCTTC.